This TCR beta chain was recovered during a study of T cell changes during pregnancy in multiple sclerosis. Assay: immunoSEQ multiplex PCR; the TCRdb copy retains only in-frame clones and omits some. The repertoire holds some 21,000 clones, with 80% to 90% as singletons. This sequence was found in a female donor in good health, enrolled as a control in a pregnancy study. The sequences come from CD8+ T cells from peripheral blood mononuclear cells, collected in the second trimester of pregnancy.

The CDR3 bases are TGTGCCAGCAGCTCCCGGTCCGACTACGAGCAGTACTTC. Translated, it gives CASSSRSDYEQYF. The genes are TRBV5-4 and TRBJ2-7; D not resolved. There are 13 residues in the CDR3. Germline-derived CDR1 and CDR2 are SGHNT and YYREEE (reference sequence). Trimming cost V 3 bases and J 3 bases, with 10 bases left between them.